This TCR beta chain was found in a study of OX40 agonist ivuxolimab in advanced cancers. Some clones are missing from TCRdb's copy, which holds only in-frame ones; the method was immunoSEQ multiplex PCR. The sample yields about 67,000 clones, roughly 81% seen once. The CDR3 consists of 14 residues. Germline trimming cut 0 bases from V and 4 bases from J; bases unmatched to any gene: 3. CDR1 and CDR2 from the germline V gene are SGHNT and YYREEE (reference sequence). Regarding the study as a whole: CD4+ T cells averaged fewer expanded clones than CD8+ T cells.

To note about this clone: What it recognizes is unknown.

The chain is built from TRBV5-4 and TRBJ2-5; the match to TRBD1 covers 7 bases. The TCR originated in an adult with an advanced solid tumor such as melanoma, head and neck, liver or kidney cancer. The sequenced sample was CD4+ or CD8+ T cells sorted from blood, obtained in a trial of the OX40 agonist ivuxolimab. CDR3: CASSLEGAGETQYF. DNA for the CDR3: TGTGCCAGCAGCTTGGAGGGGGCTGGAGAGACCCAGTACTTC.